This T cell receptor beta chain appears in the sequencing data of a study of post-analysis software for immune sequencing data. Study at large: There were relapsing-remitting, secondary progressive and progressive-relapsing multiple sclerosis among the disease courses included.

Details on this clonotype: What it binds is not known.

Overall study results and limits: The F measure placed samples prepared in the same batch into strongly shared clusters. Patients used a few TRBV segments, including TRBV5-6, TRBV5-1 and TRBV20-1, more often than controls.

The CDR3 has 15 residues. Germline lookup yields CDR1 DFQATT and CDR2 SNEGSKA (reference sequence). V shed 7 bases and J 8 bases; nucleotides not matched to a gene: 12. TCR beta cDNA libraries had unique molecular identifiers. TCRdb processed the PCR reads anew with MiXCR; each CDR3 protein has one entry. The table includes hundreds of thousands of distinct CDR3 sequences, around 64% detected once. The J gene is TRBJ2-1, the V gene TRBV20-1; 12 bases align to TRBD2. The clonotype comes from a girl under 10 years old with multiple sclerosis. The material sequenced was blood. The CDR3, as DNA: TGCAGTGGGGGGGGGACTAGCGGGTATCAGGATGAGCAGTTCTTC. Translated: CSGGGTSGYQDEQFF.